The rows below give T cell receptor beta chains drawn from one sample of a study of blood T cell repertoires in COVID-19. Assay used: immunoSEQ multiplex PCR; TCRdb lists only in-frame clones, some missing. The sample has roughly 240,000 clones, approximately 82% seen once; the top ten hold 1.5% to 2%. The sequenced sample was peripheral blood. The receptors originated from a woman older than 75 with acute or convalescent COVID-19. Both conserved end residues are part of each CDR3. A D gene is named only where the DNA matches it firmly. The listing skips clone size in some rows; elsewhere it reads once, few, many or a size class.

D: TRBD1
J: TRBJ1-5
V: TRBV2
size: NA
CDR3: CASSPGTGGNQPQHF
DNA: TGTGCCAGCAGCCCCGGGACAGGGGGAAATCAGCCCCAGCATTTT

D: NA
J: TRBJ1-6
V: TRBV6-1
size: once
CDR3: CASSDPGGRWPLHF
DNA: TGTGCCAGCAGTGACCCAGGTGGAAGGTGGCCCCTCCACTTT

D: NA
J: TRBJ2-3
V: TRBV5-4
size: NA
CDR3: CASSPRGGSSTDTQYF
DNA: TGTGCCAGCAGCCCAAGGGGGGGCTCTAGCACAGATACGCAGTATTTT

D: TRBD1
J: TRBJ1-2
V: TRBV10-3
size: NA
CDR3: CAISRDRGISNYGYTF
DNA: TGTGCCATCAGCCGGGACAGGGGAATAAGTAACTATGGCTACACCTTC

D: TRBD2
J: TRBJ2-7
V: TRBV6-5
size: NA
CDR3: CASSTASGSGYEQYF
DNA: TGTGCCAGCAGTACCGCTAGCGGGAGTGGCTACGAGCAGTACTTC

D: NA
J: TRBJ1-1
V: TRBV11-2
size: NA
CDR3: CASSLGLRDTEAFF
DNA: TGTGCCAGCAGCTTAGGACTGCGGGACACTGAAGCTTTCTTT

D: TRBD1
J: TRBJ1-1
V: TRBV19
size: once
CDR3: CAIKGGTGASPAFF
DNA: TGTGCCATCAAGGGCGGGACAGGGGCATCGCCAGCTTTCTTT

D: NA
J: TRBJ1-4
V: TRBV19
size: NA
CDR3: CASSMPHSATNEKLFF
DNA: TGTGCCAGTAGTATGCCCCACAGTGCAACTAATGAAAAACTGTTTTTT

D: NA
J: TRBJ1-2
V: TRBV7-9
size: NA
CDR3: CASSLAGTNYGYTF
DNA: TGTGCCAGCAGCCTCGCCGGGACAAACTATGGCTACACCTTC

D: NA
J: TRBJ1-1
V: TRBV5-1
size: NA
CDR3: CASSLDGMNTEAFF
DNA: TGCGCCAGCAGCTTGGACGGTATGAACACTGAAGCTTTCTTT

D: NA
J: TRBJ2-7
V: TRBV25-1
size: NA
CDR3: CASSEFSGRGGRDYEQYF
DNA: TGTGCCAGCAGTGAATTTAGCGGGCGCGGGGGCAGGGACTACGAGCAGTACTTC

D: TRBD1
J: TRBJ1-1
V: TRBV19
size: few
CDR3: CASSRGQGGPTEAFF
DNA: TGTGCCAGTAGTAGAGGACAGGGAGGGCCCACTGAAGCTTTCTTT

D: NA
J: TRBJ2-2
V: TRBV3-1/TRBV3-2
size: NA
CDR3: CASSQGQGNTGELFF
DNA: TGTGCCAGCAGCCAAGGCCAGGGGAACACCGGGGAGCTGTTTTTT

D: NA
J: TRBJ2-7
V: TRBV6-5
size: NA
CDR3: CASTTVYEQYF
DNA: TGTGCCAGCACGACAGTCTACGAGCAGTACTTC

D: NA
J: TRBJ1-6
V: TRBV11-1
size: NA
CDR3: CASSPRGLGSSPLHF
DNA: TGTGCCAGCAGCCCCCGAGGACTGGGGAGTTCACCCCTCCACTTT

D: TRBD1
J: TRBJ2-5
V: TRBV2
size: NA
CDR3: CASRRQGAPGETQYF
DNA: TGTGCCAGCAGGAGACAGGGGGCGCCAGGAGAGACCCAGTACTTC

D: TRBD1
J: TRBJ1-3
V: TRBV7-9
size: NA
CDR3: CASSKKPTGAGNTIYF
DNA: TGTGCCAGCAGCAAGAAACCGACAGGGGCTGGAAACACCATATATTTT

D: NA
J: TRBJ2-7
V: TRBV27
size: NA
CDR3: CASSLTGHGEQYF
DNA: TGTGCCAGCAGTTTAACGGGACACGGCGAGCAGTACTTC

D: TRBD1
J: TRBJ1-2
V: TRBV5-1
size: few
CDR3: CASSLGPGQDRYGYTF
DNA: TGCGCCAGCAGCTTGGGACCGGGACAGGACCGCTATGGCTACACCTTC